This TCR beta chain came from a study of OX40 agonist ivuxolimab in advanced cancers. Data came from immunoSEQ multiplex PCR; TCRdb stores just in-frame clones and leaves some out. The sample carries 20,000 to 25,000 clones, roughly 77% recorded once. Patients had blood sampled at baseline and again on cycle 4 day 1 and cycle 7 day 1. Germline CDR1 reads SGHVS; CDR2 reads FNYEAQ. This CDR3 comprises 17 residues. J lost 4 bases, V lost 2 bases, and 8 bases had no gene match. The receptor was isolated from an adult with an advanced solid tumor such as melanoma, head and neck, liver or kidney cancer. The chain uses TRBV7-6 and TRBJ1-4; 9 nucleotides match TRBD1. The specimen was CD4+ or CD8+ T cells sorted from blood, collected in a trial of the OX40 agonist ivuxolimab. CDR3 loop: CASSLTGQGLSNEKLFF. For the CDR3, the DNA is TGTGCCAGCAGCTTAACTGGACAGGGGCTCAGTAATGAAAAACTGTTTTTT.